This T cell receptor beta chain was sequenced for a study of OX40 agonist ivuxolimab in advanced cancers. Overall study: Subjects had a mean age of around 60 years, with a range of roughly 23 to 80; around 84% were male. Three patients, one with hepatocellular carcinoma and two with cutaneous melanoma, achieved partial responses. Study-level findings and limits: Among some nonresponders, normalized T-cell clonal expansion was also low. The study found that CD8+ T cells averaged more expanded clones than CD4+.

Produced via immunoSEQ multiplex PCR; TCRdb's table is partial and in-frame only. The data show under 95,000 clones, 75% to 95% seen once. Looked up from germline, CDR1 is SGHAT and CDR2 is FQNNGV. This CDR3 is 13 amino acids long. In the case of this clone: Its specificity is not known. The junction and the germline gene differ at one end; a read error may be behind it.

The TCR comes from an adult with an advanced solid tumor such as melanoma, head and neck, liver or kidney cancer. This specimen consisted of CD4+ or CD8+ T cells sorted from blood, obtained in a trial of the OX40 agonist ivuxolimab. This chain connects TRBV11-2 to TRBJ1-1; 7 nucleotides align to TRBD1. CDR3 sequence: CASSLGTGLGWQF. CDR3 DNA: TGTGCCAGCAGCTTAGGGACAGGCTTGGGGTGGCAATTT.